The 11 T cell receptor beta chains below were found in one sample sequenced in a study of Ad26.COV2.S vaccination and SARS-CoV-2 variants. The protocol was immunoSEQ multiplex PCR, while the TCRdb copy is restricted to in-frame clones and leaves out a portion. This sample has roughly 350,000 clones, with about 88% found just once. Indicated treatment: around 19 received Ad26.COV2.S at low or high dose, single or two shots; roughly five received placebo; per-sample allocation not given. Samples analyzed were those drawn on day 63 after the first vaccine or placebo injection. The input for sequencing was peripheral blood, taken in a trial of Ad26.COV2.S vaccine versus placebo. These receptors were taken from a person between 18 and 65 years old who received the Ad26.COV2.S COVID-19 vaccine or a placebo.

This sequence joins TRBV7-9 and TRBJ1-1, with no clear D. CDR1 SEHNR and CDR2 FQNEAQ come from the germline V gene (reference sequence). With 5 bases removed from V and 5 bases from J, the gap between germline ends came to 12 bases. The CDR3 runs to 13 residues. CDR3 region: CASSPNQRTEAFF. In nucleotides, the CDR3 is TGTGCCAGCAGCCCGAACCAACGTACTGAAGCTTTCTTT.

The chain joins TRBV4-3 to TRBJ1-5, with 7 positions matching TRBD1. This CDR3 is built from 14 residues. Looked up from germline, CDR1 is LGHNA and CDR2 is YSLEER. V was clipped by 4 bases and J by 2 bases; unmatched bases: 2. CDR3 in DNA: TGCGCCAGCAGCCCCCAGGGGGGCAATCAGCCCCAGCATTTT. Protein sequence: CASSPQGGNQPQHF.

CDR3 residues: CASSQIPGLAATDTQYF. DNA of the CDR3: TGTGCCAGCAGCCAGATTCCCGGGCTAGCGGCCACAGATACGCAGTATTTT. The rearrangement joins TRBV14 to TRBJ2-3, with TRBD2 matching over 7 bases. Germline trimming cut 3 bases from V and 2 bases from J; bases unmatched to any gene: 11. The CDR3 has 17 amino acids. Germline values: CDR1 SGHDN, CDR2 FVKESK. Using reference TRBV14 and TRBJ2-3 for the parts outside the CDR3, the full variable domain is EAGVTQFPSHSVIEKGQTVTLRCDPISGHDNLYWYRRVMGKEIKFLLHFVKESKQDESGMPNNRFLAERTGGTYSTLKVQPAELEDSGVYFCASSQIPGLAATDTQYFGPGTRLTVL.

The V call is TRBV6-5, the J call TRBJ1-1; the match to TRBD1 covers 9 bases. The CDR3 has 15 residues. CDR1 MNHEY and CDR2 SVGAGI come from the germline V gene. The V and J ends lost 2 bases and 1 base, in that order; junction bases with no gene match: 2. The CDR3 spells CASSYGTGPNTEAFF. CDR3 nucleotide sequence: TGTGCCAGCAGTTACGGGACAGGGCCGAACACTGAAGCTTTCTTT.

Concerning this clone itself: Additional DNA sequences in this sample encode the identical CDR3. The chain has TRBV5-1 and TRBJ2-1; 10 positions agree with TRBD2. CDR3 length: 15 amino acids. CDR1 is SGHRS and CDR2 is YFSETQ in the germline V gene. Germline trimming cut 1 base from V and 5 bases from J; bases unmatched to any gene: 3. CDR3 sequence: CASSLSGGAHNEQFF. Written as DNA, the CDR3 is TGCGCCAGCAGCTTGAGCGGGGGGGCCCACAATGAGCAGTTCTTC.

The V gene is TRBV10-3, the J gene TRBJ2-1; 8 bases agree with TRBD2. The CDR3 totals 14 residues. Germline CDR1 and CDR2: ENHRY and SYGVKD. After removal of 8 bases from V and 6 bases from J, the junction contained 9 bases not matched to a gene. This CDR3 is CAIQTSVKVNEQFF. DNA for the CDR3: TGTGCCATCCAGACTAGCGTGAAGGTCAATGAGCAGTTCTTC.

The CDR3 loop reads CSVLTGLEAYNEQFF. DNA for the CDR3: TGCAGCGTACTTACTGGTTTAGAGGCCTACAATGAGCAGTTCTTC. This rearrangement joins TRBV29-1 to TRBJ2-1; D ambiguous. With 6 bases removed from V and 2 bases from J, the gap between germline ends came to 17 bases. Germline-derived CDR1 and CDR2 are SQVTM and ANQGSEA. The CDR3 consists of 15 residues.

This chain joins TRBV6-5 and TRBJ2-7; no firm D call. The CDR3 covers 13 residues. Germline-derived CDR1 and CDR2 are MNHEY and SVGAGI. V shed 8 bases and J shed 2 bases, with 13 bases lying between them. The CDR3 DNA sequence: TGTGCCAGCGGGAATAGTTTAACCTACGAGCAGTACTTC. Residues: CASGNSLTYEQYF.

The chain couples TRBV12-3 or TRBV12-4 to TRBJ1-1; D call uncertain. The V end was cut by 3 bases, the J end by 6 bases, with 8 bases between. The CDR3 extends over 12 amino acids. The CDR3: CASSFRFSEAFF. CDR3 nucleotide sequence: TGTGCCAGCAGTTTTCGGTTTTCTGAAGCTTTCTTT.

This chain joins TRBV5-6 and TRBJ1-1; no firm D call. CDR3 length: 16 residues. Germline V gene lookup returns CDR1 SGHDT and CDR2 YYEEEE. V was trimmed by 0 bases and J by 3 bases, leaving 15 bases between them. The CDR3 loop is CASSLAIRDRDTEAFF. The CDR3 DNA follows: TGTGCCAGCAGCTTGGCCATTAGGGATCGGGACACTGAAGCTTTCTTT.

The CDR3 DNA follows: TGTGCCAGCAGCGTAGAAGGGACTTTGAACACCGGGGAGCTGTTTTTT. Translated, it gives CASSVEGTLNTGELFF. This chain joins TRBV9 and TRBJ2-2; D might be TRBD2 (6 bases). The CDR3 loop spans 16 amino acids. V was pared by 0 bases and J by 1 base, with 10 bases between. Germline CDR1 reads SGDLS; CDR2 reads YYNGEE.